This TCR beta chain was captured in a study of T-cell memory formation after mild COVID-19. MiXCR, run by TCRdb on the 5' RACE reads, gives a single entry per CDR3 protein. Among a few hundred thousand distinct CDR3 sequences listed, approximately 21% were seen once. Germline CDR1 and CDR2: SGHTA and FQGNSA. This CDR3 contains 17 residues. Trimming removed 0 bases from V and 2 bases from J; junction bases left unmatched: 6. The chain carries TRBV7-2 and TRBJ2-4, with 8 nucleotides matching TRBD1. The sequence was obtained from an adult woman who had mild COVID-19 (a few samples of this study predate the infection). Cell type and time point are not known. The sample comprised PBMCs or a T cell subset sorted from them (not recorded which). CDR3 protein: CASSLAPGQGPKNIQYF. In nucleotides, the CDR3 is TGTGCCAGCAGCTTAGCACCCGGACAGGGTCCCAAAAACATTCAGTACTTC.